This T cell receptor beta chain is from a study of CD8 T cells in Susac syndrome. With random hexamers, reverse transcription was performed on about 0.5 to 1 ug of RNA. An immunoSEQ multiplex PCR amplified TCR beta CDR3 over 54 Vbeta and 13 Jbeta. TCRdb passed the immunoSEQ multiplex PCR reads through MiXCR, listing each CDR3 protein once. The sample lists some 150,000 distinct CDR3 sequences; roughly 95% were seen once. Sequencing of TCR beta was carried out in blood CD8+ and CD4+ T cells. The healthy controls were matched to patients by age and sex. TEMRA cells were FACS-enriched and CD8+ and CD4+ T cells negatively isolated. With 3 bases clipped from V and 0 bases from J, the junction kept 17 bases outside the gene matches. The CDR3 sequence is 18 residues long. Germline loops: CDR1 GTSNPN, CDR2 SVGIG (reference sequence).

The receptor was isolated from a human donor in good health. The sequenced sample consisted of CD4+ T cells from PBMCs. V and J are TRBV30 and TRBJ2-7, with 7 bases that match TRBD1. Written as DNA, the CDR3 is TGTGCCTGGAGCGAGGTGGTCAGGGGGTCCCTTCTCTCCTACGAGCAGTACTTC. Translated: CAWSEVVRGSLLSYEQYF.